These 10 T cell receptor beta chains were sequenced from one sample in a study of blood T cell repertoires in COVID-19. Measured with immunoSEQ multiplex PCR; TCRdb has only the in-frame clones, and not every one. The sample includes a few hundred thousand clones, approximately 86% of them seen just once. Source material: PBMCs or T cells enriched from blood (not recorded which). Receptors were obtained from a middle-aged woman with acute COVID-19.

The V and J genes are TRBV28 and TRBJ1-2, with unresolved D. V lost 3 bases and J 4 bases, leaving 12 bases between the germline ends. The CDR3 is 14 residues long. CDR1 is MDHEN and CDR2 is SYDVKM in the germline V gene. The CDR3 DNA reads TGTGCCAGCAGTTTGTCACAGTCTACCTATGGCTACACCTTC. Its protein is CASSLSQSTYGYTF.

The sample holds a few counts of this clone. The chain employs TRBV5-8 and TRBJ1-5; TRBD1 might be the D (5 bases). Germline-derived CDR1 and CDR2 are SGHTS and YDEGEE. The ends were cut back, 0 bases at V and 3 bases at J, with 13 bases in the middle. The CDR3 has 16 amino acids. CDR3 in amino acids: CASSLATGRPNQPQHF. CDR3 sequence (DNA): TGTGCCAGCAGCTTGGCTACAGGCCGACCCAATCAGCCCCAGCATTTT.

The chain employs TRBV19 and TRBJ1-5, with unresolved D. Germline assignment: CDR1 LNHDA and CDR2 SQIVND (reference sequence). Trimming cost V 4 bases and J 3 bases, with 10 bases left between them. The CDR3 sequence is 14 residues long. CDR3 sequence reads: CASSSQALNQPQHF. The CDR3 nucleotides are TGTGCCAGTAGTAGTCAGGCGCTCAATCAGCCCCAGCATTTT.

The chain combines TRBV25-1 with TRBJ2-1, with 13 positions matching TRBD2. Per germline, CDR1 MGHDK and CDR2 SYGVNS. The CDR3 is 15 residues long. With 4 bases clipped from V and 3 bases from J, the junction kept 0 bases outside the gene matches. The DNA for the CDR3 is TGTGCCAGCAGTGGGACTAGCGGGAGCTACAATGAGCAGTTCTTC. It codes for CASSGTSGSYNEQFF. Full variable domain (rest looked up from reference TRBV25-1 and TRBJ2-1): EADIYQTPRYLVIGTGKKITLECSQTMGHDKMYWYQQDPGMELHLIHYSYGVNSTEKGDLSSESTVSRIRTEHFPLTLESARPSHTSQYLCASSGTSGSYNEQFFGPGTRLTVL.

The chain couples TRBV3-1 (or the pseudogene TRBV3-2) to TRBJ2-3; 12 bases are a match to TRBD2. Trimming at V came to 1 base and at J to 2 bases, leaving 4 bases not matched to a gene. CDR3 length: 17 residues. Germline V CDR1 and CDR2: LGHDT, YNNKEL (reference sequence). Here the CDR3 reads CASSQGTSGEPTDTQYF. The CDR3 nucleotides are TGTGCCAGCAGCCAAGGGACTAGCGGGGAGCCCACAGATACGCAGTATTTT.

The table lists this clone with a few counts. The rearrangement uses TRBV2 and TRBJ2-3; TRBD1 agrees at 7 bases. The CDR3 runs to 18 residues. Germline lookup yields CDR1 SNHLY and CDR2 FYNNEI. Trimming cost V 6 bases and J 2 bases; bases outside gene matches: 17. The CDR3 sequence: CASSRGGQARSNTDTQYF. The CDR3 bases are TGTGCCAGCAGCAGAGGAGGACAGGCAAGATCTAACACAGATACGCAGTATTTT.

The chain links TRBV7-2 to TRBJ1-5; a possible D gene is TRBD1 (5 bases). V lost 6 bases and J 6 bases, leaving 9 bases between the germline ends. The CDR3 consists of 12 residues. CDR1 is SGHTA, CDR2 FQGNSA, per germline. The CDR3, as DNA: TGTGCCAGCAGTGGCCAGGGTCAGCCCCAGCATTTT. Translating gives CASSGQGQPQHF.

The V and J genes are TRBV2 and TRBJ2-7, with D unresolved. V lost 7 bases and J lost 3, with 10 bases in between. The length of the CDR3 is 12 residues. Germline V lookup: CDR1 SNHLY, CDR2 FYNNEI. The CDR3 here is CASMTPVYEQYF. The CDR3 DNA sequence: TGTGCCAGCATGACACCAGTCTACGAGCAGTACTTC.

The gene calls are TRBV28 and TRBJ1-5; 9 positions agree with TRBD1. J gave up 6 bases and V 5 bases, and 8 bases lay outside the gene matches. This CDR3 contains 15 residues. CDR1 is MDHEN and CDR2 is SYDVKM in the germline V gene. The CDR3 spells CASSPTGQGLQPQHF. The CDR3 nucleotides read TGTGCCAGCAGTCCAACTGGACAGGGGCTTCAGCCCCAGCATTTT.

The chain is built from TRBV13 and TRBJ2-5, with TRBD2 matching 9 bases. Germline CDR1 reads PRHDT; CDR2 reads FYEKMQ (reference sequence). V lost 6 bases to trimming and J lost 4 bases; unmatched junction nucleotides: 9. CDR3 length: 15 residues. CDR3 in DNA: TGTGCCAGCAGTTGGGGCGGGAGGGGAGGAGAGACCCAGTACTTC. Encoded protein: CASSWGGRGGETQYF.